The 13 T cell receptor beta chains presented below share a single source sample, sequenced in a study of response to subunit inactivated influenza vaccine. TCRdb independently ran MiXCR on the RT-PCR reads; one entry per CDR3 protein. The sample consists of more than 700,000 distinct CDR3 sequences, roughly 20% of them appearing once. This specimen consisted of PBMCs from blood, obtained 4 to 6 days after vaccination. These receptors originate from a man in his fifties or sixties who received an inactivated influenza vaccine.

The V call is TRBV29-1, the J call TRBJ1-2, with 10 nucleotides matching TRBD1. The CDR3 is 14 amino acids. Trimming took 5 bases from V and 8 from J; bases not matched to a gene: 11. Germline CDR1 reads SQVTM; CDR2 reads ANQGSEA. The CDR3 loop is CSVPHRDRGFGYTF. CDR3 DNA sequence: TGCAGCGTTCCCCACCGGGACAGGGGTTTCGGCTACACCTTC.

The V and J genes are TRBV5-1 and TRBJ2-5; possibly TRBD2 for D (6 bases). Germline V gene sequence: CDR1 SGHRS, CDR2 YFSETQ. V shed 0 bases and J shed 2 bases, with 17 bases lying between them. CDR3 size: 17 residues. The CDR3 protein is CASSLAGTSRTQETQYF. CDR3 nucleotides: TGCGCCAGCAGCTTGGCCGGGACTTCCCGTACACAAGAGACCCAGTACTTC.

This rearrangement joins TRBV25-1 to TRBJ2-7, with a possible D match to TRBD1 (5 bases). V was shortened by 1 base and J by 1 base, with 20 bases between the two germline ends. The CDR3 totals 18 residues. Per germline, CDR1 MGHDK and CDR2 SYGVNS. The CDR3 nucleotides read TGTGCCAGCAGTGAATCCCGCCTTCAGGGTCCCCTTTCCTACGAGCAGTACTTC. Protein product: CASSESRLQGPLSYEQYF.

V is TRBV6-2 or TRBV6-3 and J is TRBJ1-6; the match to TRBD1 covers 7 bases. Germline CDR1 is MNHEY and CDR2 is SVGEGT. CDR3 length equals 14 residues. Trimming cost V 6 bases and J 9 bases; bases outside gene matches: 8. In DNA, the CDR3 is TGTGCCAGCAGACCGACAGGGCGCGGTTCACCCCTCCACTTT. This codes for CASRPTGRGSPLHF.

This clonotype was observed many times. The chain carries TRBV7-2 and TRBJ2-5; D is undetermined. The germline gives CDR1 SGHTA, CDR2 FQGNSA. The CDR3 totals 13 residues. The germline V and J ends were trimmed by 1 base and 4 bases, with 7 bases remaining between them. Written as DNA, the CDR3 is TGTGCCAGCAGCTTAGGGAGTAGAGAGACCCAGTACTTC. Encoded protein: CASSLGSRETQYF.

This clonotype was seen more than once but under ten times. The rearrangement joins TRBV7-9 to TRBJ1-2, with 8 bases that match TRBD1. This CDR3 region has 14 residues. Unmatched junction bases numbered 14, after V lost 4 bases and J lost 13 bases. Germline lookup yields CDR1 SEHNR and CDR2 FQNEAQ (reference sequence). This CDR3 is CASSSEDRVDVPTF. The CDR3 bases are TGTGCCAGCAGCTCAGAGGACAGGGTTGACGTTCCCACCTTC.

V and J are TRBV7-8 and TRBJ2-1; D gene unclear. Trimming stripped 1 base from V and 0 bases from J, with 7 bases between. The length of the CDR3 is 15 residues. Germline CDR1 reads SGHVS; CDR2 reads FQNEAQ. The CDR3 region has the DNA TGTGCCAGCAGCTTAGAGGGTTACTCCTACAATGAGCAGTTCTTC. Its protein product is CASSLEGYSYNEQFF.

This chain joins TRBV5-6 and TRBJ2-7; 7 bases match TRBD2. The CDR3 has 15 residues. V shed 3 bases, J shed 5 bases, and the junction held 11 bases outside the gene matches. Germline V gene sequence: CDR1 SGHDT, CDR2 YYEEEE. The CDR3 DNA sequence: TGTGCCAGCAGCTGGATCGGGGGGAACTTAGACGAGCAGTACTTC. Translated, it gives CASSWIGGNLDEQYF.

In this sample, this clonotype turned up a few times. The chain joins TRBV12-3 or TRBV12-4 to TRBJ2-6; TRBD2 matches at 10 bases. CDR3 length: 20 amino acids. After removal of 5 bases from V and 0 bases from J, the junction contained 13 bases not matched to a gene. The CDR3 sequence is CASSPRTSGLSFSGANVLTF. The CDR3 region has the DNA TGTGCCAGCAGTCCAAGGACTAGCGGTTTGTCTTTCTCTGGGGCCAACGTCCTGACTTTC.

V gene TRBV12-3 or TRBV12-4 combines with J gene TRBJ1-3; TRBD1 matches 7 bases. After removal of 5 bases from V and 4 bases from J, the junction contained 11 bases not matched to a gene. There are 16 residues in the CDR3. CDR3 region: CASSRPTGEPGNTIYF. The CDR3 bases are TGTGCCAGCAGTAGACCCACAGGGGAACCAGGAAACACCATATATTTT.

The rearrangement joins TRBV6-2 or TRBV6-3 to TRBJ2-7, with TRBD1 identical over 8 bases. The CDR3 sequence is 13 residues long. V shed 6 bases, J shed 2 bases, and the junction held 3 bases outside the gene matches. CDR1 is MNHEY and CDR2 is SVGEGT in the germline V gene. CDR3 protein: CASSQGAAYEQYF. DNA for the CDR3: TGTGCCAGCAGCCAGGGGGCCGCCTACGAGCAGTACTTC.

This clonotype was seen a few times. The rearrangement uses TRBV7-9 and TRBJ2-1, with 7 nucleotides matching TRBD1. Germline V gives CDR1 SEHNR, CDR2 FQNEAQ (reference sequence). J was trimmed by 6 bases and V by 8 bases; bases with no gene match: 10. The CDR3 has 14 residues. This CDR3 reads CASSFDRVANEQFF. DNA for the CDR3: TGTGCCAGCTCCTTCGACAGGGTCGCCAATGAGCAGTTCTTC.

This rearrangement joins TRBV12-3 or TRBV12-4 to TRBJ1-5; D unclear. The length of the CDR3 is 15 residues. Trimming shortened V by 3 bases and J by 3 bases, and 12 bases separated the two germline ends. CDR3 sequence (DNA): TGTGCCAGCAGTTTGGGAGCGACGAACAATCAGCCCCAGCATTTT. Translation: CASSLGATNNQPQHF.